This T cell receptor (beta chain) was identified in a study of shared clonotypes between healthy human individuals. Naive CD8 cells lacked CD45RO and underwent positive selection for CCR7, leaving out terminally differentiated effector memory CD45RA+ cells. The authors split each subset's genomic DNA evenly across several immunoSEQ plates. Profiling relied on immunoSEQ multiplex PCR, and the TCRdb table lists in-frame clones only, not all of them. The sample has approximately 600,000 clones; about 95% are singletons. CDR1 is MNHEY, CDR2 SMNVEV, per germline (reference sequence). Trimming took off 7 bases at V and 2 bases at J, with 15 bases between the two ends. This CDR3 contains 14 residues.

This rearrangement joins TRBV27 to TRBJ2-7; D perhaps matches TRBD2 (6 bases). The receptor was derived from a woman aged 25 to 39 in good health. The sample comprised naive CD8+ T cells sorted from blood. CDR3 amino acids: CASTLLASPYEQYF. The CDR3 DNA follows: TGTGCCAGCACGCTCCTAGCGTCACCCTACGAGCAGTACTTC.